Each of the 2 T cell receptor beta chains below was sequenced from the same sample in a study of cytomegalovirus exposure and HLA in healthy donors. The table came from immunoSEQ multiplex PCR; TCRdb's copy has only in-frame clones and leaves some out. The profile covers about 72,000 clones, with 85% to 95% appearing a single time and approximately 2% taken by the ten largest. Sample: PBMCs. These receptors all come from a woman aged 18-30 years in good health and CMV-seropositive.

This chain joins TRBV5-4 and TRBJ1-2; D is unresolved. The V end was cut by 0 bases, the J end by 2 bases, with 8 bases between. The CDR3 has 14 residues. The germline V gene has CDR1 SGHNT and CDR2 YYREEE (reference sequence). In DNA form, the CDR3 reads TGTGCCAGCAGCTTGGCAAACATAAACTATGGCTACACCTTC. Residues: CASSLANINYGYTF.

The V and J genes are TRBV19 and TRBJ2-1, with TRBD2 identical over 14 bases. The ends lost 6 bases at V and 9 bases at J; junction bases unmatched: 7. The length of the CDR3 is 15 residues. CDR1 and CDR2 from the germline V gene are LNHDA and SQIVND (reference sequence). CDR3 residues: CASSVTSGRAAEQFF. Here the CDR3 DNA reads TGTGCCAGTAGCGTGACTAGCGGGAGGGCCGCTGAGCAGTTCTTC.